Below, 18 T cell receptor beta chains from the same sample are listed, as sequenced in a study of vaccination effects on CD4 cells after COVID-19. The antigens for these receptors are not known. The protocol was immunoSEQ multiplex PCR, while the TCRdb copy is restricted to in-frame clones and leaves out a portion. Among under 40,000 clones listed, approximately 82% were seen once. Expansion with viral peptide pools was applied to antigen-specific CD4+ T cells by the ViraFEST assay prior to sequencing. Scientists isolated CD4+ T cells after a roughly ten-day culture period ended. Each participant received a vaccine that was either BNT162b2 or mRNA-1273, given as two doses. Sequenced material: CD4+ T cells from PBMCs cultured with HCoV-NL63 spike peptides, taken after COVID-19 vaccination. The receptors shown here come from a human donor who received a COVID-19 vaccine. Some clones in this sample may be carry-over from other donors' samples.

A single count supports this clone. The V and J genes are TRBV5-1 and TRBJ2-4, with D possibly being TRBD1 (5 bases). With 0 bases removed from V and 1 base from J, the gap between germline ends came to 5 bases. The CDR3 is 14 amino acids. CDR1 and CDR2 from the germline V gene are SGHRS and YFSETQ. The CDR3 nucleotides are TGCGCCAGCAGCTTGGAGGGGGCCAAAAACATTCAGTACTTC. It encodes CASSLEGAKNIQYF.

The V call is TRBV19, the J call TRBJ1-5, with a tentative D call TRBD1 (5 bases). Germline CDR1 LNHDA, CDR2 SQIVND (reference sequence). There are 16 residues in the CDR3. Between the trimmed V and J ends, which lost 5 bases and 4 bases, there was a span of 18 bases. CDR3 amino acids: CASSSGTALLNQPQHF. The CDR3 DNA reads TGTGCCAGTAGTTCCGGGACGGCCTTACTTAATCAGCCCCAGCATTTT.

The rearrangement uses TRBV5-6 and TRBJ2-6, with D uncertain. This CDR3 comprises 15 residues. Deletions cut 0 bases from V and 0 bases from J, with 4 bases between. Germline loops: CDR1 SGHDT, CDR2 YYEEEE. The CDR3 is CASSLEGSGANVLTF. The CDR3, as DNA: TGTGCCAGCAGCTTGGAGGGCTCTGGGGCCAACGTCCTGACTTTC. The complete variable domain, with remaining parts taken from reference TRBV5-6 and TRBJ2-6, reads DAGVTQSPTHLIKTRGQQVTLRCSPKSGHDTVSWYQQALGQGPQFIFQYYEEEERQRGNFPDRFSGHQFPNYSSELNVNALLLGDSALYLCASSLEGSGANVLTFGAGSRLTVL.

The chain combines TRBV10-3 with TRBJ2-1; TRBD1 matches at 8 bases. CDR1 ENHRY and CDR2 SYGVKD come from the germline V gene. The CDR3 length is 16 residues. The V segment lost 6 bases and the J segment 4 bases; nucleotides outside the gene matches: 11. This CDR3 is CAISPLTGDFYNEQFF. CDR3 nucleotides: TGTGCCATCAGCCCTCTGACAGGGGACTTTTACAATGAGCAGTTCTTC.

The gene calls are TRBV6-5 and TRBJ1-2; 12 bases are a match to TRBD1. Germline V gene sequence: CDR1 MNHEY, CDR2 SVGAGI. CDR3 length: 16 residues. The J segment lost 4 bases and the V segment lost 4 bases, leaving 7 bases of the junction unmatched. CDR3 DNA: TGTGCCAGCAGTTCCTTCGGGACAGGGGGCGTCTATGGCTACACCTTC. Protein sequence: CASSSFGTGGVYGYTF.

This clone has only a few counts. The gene calls are TRBV5-5 and TRBJ2-2; weak D call: TRBD1 (5 bases). Germline values: CDR1 SGHKS, CDR2 YYEKEE (reference sequence). The V gene lost 6 bases and the J gene lost 0 bases, with 12 bases spanning the gap. The CDR3 is made up of 15 amino acids. The DNA of the CDR3 is TGTGCCAGCACAGGACAATTCGCGAACACCGGGGAGCTGTTTTTT. Translated, it gives CASTGQFANTGELFF.

This sequence joins TRBV11-2 and TRBJ2-7, with TRBD1 identical over 10 bases. The junction had 3 bases not matched to a gene; V was cut back by 1 base and J by 3 bases. The CDR3 is 15 residues long. Germline loops: CDR1 SGHAT, CDR2 FQNNGV. The CDR3 DNA reads TGTGCCAGCAGCTTAGGGACAGGGGGATACTACGAGCAGTACGTC. Its translation: CASSLGTGGYYEQYV.

The chain carries TRBV7-2 and TRBJ2-5, with D hard to call. This CDR3 spans 12 amino acids. CDR1 and CDR2 from the germline V gene are SGHTA and FQGNSA. V lost 5 bases and J 4 bases, leaving 8 bases between the germline ends. The CDR3 is CASSPNAETQYF. CDR3 in DNA: TGTGCCAGCAGCCCGAACGCAGAGACCCAGTACTTC.

This clone was seen only a few times. The gene calls are TRBV5-1 and TRBJ1-2, with D maybe TRBD1 (5 bases). Germline loops: CDR1 SGHRS, CDR2 YFSETQ. The V end lost 0 bases, the J end lost 2 bases, and 5 bases lay between the germline ends. This CDR3 spans 13 amino acids. CDR3 coding DNA: TGCGCCAGCAGCTTGGGACAGAACTATGGCTACACCTTC. Translating it yields CASSLGQNYGYTF.

This chain uses TRBV4-1 with TRBJ1-6, with TRBD1 matching 9 bases. Germline V gene data show CDR1 as MGHRA and CDR2 as YSYEKL. The CDR3 is 16 residues long. The V segment lost 1 base and the J segment 9 bases; nucleotides outside the gene matches: 7. DNA for the CDR3: TGCGCCAGCAGCCAAGTTGGGGGACAGGGAGGTTCACCCCTCCACTTT. This gives the protein CASSQVGGQGGSPLHF.

The genes are TRBV18 and TRBJ1-1; no definite D call. V lost 4 bases and J lost 0, with 3 bases in between. Germline V lookup: CDR1 KGHSH, CDR2 LQKENI. This CDR3 region has 12 residues. The CDR3 sequence: CASSLMNTEAFF. CDR3 DNA sequence: TGTGCCAGCTCACTGATGAACACTGAAGCTTTCTTT.

The CDR3, as DNA: TGCGCCAGCAGCTCGACAGGGGTGAAAGGAAACACCATATATTTT. This encodes CASSSTGVKGNTIYF. This rearrangement joins TRBV5-1 to TRBJ1-3; 8 bases map to TRBD1. The V segment lost 3 bases and the J segment 4 bases; nucleotides outside the gene matches: 6. Germline V gene data show CDR1 as SGHRS and CDR2 as YFSETQ. CDR3 length: 15 amino acids.

The genes are TRBV7-9 and TRBJ1-5; a weak D match, TRBD1 (6 bases). CDR1 is SEHNR, CDR2 FQNEAQ, per germline (reference sequence). This CDR3 region has 13 residues. Deletions cut 5 bases from V and 9 bases from J, with 14 bases between. The CDR3 sequence is CASSPTGGGPQHF. The DNA for the CDR3 is TGTGCCAGCAGCCCCACCGGAGGGGGGCCCCAGCATTTT.

The J gene is TRBJ2-3, the V gene TRBV2, with a tentative D call TRBD2 (6 bases). The CDR3 has 15 residues. The germline gives CDR1 SNHLY, CDR2 FYNNEI. V dropped 7 bases and J dropped 0 bases, with 14 bases sitting between them. The CDR3 bases are TGTGCCAGCAAAGGGAAGGGACTTAGCACAGATACGCAGTATTTT. Its protein product is CASKGKGLSTDTQYF.

The J gene is TRBJ2-5, the V gene TRBV6-1, with TRBD1 matching over 8 bases. With V trimmed by 3 bases and J by 5 bases, 8 bases remained unmatched. CDR3 length: 15 residues. Per germline, CDR1 MNHNS and CDR2 SASEGT. The CDR3 DNA reads TGTGCCAGCAGTGAGGAGCCCAGGGGGCTGGAGACCCAGTACTTC. Encoded protein: CASSEEPRGLETQYF.

The V gene is TRBV10-2, the J gene TRBJ2-4; possibly TRBD2 for D (5 bases). Germline lookup yields CDR1 WSHSY and CDR2 SAAADI. Trimming pared 0 bases from V and 6 bases from J, leaving 6 bases between. The CDR3 is 13 amino acids. DNA of the CDR3: TGCGCCAGCAGTGAGTCTGAGGGAAACATTCAGTACTTC. The encoded protein is CASSESEGNIQYF.

V is TRBV3-1 (or the pseudogene TRBV3-2) and J is TRBJ2-7, with D perhaps matching TRBD1 (6 bases). V lost 1 base to trimming and J lost 6 bases, with 7 bases between them. The CDR3 extends over 12 amino acids. Germline assignment: CDR1 LGHDT and CDR2 YNNKEL (reference sequence). The CDR3 loop reads CASSQAGAEQYV. CDR3 in DNA: TGTGCCAGCAGCCAAGCAGGGGCCGAGCAGTACGTC.

V is TRBV6-5 and J is TRBJ1-6; 7 bases match TRBD1. CDR1 and CDR2 (germline): MNHEY, SVGAGI. The CDR3 is 15 residues long. V trimming: 6 bases; J trimming: 6 bases; junction bases outside the gene matches: 8. The CDR3 is CASSRDSGRNSPLHF. The CDR3, as DNA: TGTGCCAGCAGCCGGGACAGCGGACGTAATTCACCCCTCCACTTT.